The sequence of this T cell receptor (beta chain) was determined in a study of technical replicates of blood from a handful of donors. The CDR3 consists of 15 residues. CDR1 and CDR2 (germline): MGHRA, YSYEKL. After removal of 5 bases from V and 2 bases from J, the junction contained 9 bases not matched to a gene. Repertoires were generated with immunoSEQ multiplex PCR, while TCRdb's copy carries only in-frame clones and drops some. This sample has about 62,000 clones, with 89% found just once. The rearrangement uses TRBV4-1 and TRBJ2-7, with 7 bases aligning to TRBD2. The receptor was isolated from a human donor in good health. Some clones in this sample may be carry-over from other donors' samples. The sequenced material came from PBMCs. The CDR3 bases are TGCGCCAGCAGCGATATTAGCGGGCAAGCCTACGAGCAGTACTTC. Its translation is CASSDISGQAYEQYF.